These T cell receptor beta chains were read from a single sample in a study of identical twins. TCRdb itself ran the 5' RACE reads through MiXCR, one entry per CDR3 protein. The table has 1,800,000 or so distinct CDR3 sequences, under 35% seen once. The source material was cord blood. These receptor sequences come from a newborn girl in good health. CDR3s include the opening cysteine and the closing phenylalanine or tryptophan. D genes are given only for firm matches. Rows may omit the clone size; those that give it use once, few, many or a size class.

j_gene,d_gene,abundance,v_gene,len,CDR3nt,CDR3aa
TRBJ2-1,TRBD2,many,TRBV12-3/TRBV12-4,16,TGTGCCAGCAGCAGAACCGGGACTAGCGAATTCAATGAGCAGTTCTTC,CASSRTGTSEFNEQFF
TRBJ2-1,-,many,TRBV2,17,TGTGCCAGCAGGGCCGCCGTGGGTGTTAGCTCCTACAATGAGCAGTTCTTC,CASRAAVGVSSYNEQFF
TRBJ1-3,-,few,TRBV9,13,TGTGCCAGCAGCGTAGGTCAGGGAAACACCATATATTTT,CASSVGQGNTIYF
TRBJ2-7,-,few,TRBV5-5,11,TGTGCCAGCAGCCCCGGCAGGGGACAGTACTTC,CASSPGRGQYF
TRBJ2-1,TRBD2,-,TRBV4-1,17,TGCGCCAGCAGCCGAATTCTAGCGGGGAGCTCCTACAATGAGCAGTTCTTC,CASSRILAGSSYNEQFF
TRBJ2-7,-,-,TRBV5-6,14,TGTGCCAGCAGCTTGGCCCCCACGGGACGCGAGCAGTACTTC,CASSLAPTGREQYF
TRBJ1-2,-,few,TRBV6-5,16,TGTGCCAGCAGTTACTCAGCAGGGGCCCTAGACTATGGCTACACCTTC,CASSYSAGALDYGYTF
TRBJ2-5,TRBD2,-,TRBV10-3,14,TGTGCCATCAGTGAGACTAGCGGGACCTACGGGCAGTACTTC,CAISETSGTYGQYF
TRBJ1-5,-,many,TRBV3-1,13,TGTGCCAGCAGCCAAGTTGGGCGACAGCCCCAGCATTTT,CASSQVGRQPQHF
TRBJ2-7,-,few,TRBV27,14,TGTGCCAGCAGTTTGTGGCTAGGTTCCTACGAGCAGTACTTC,CASSLWLGSYEQYF
TRBJ1-1,TRBD1,-,TRBV18,16,TGTGCCAGCTCACCCGGACAGGGTGAAACTGTAACTGAAGCTTTCTTT,CASSPGQGETVTEAFF
TRBJ2-1,TRBD2,many,TRBV24-1,15,TGTGCCACCAGCAAACCGGGACTAGGTTCGCGGGAGCAGTTCTTC,CATSKPGLGSREQFF
TRBJ1-2,-,many,TRBV11-2,14,TGTGCCAGCAGCTTAGCGGGGGGCTTCTATGGCTACACCTTC,CASSLAGGFYGYTF
TRBJ2-7,-,-,TRBV5-1,15,TGCGCCGGCAGCTTAACCCCTCGGGGTTCCTACGAGCAGTACTTC,CAGSLTPRGSYEQYF
TRBJ1-6,TRBD1,few,TRBV7-2,15,TGTGCCAGCAGCTTACCGGGACAGGGTAATTCACCCCTCCACTTT,CASSLPGQGNSPLHF
TRBJ2-7,-,few,TRBV13,14,TGTGCCAGCAGCTTACTGGTCAGGCCCTACGAGCAGTACTTC,CASSLLVRPYEQYF
TRBJ2-7,-,-,TRBV6-6,15,TGTGCCAGCAGTTATACTAGCTCCCCCTACAATGAGCAGTACTTC,CASSYTSSPYNEQYF
TRBJ1-1,-,few,TRBV29-1,12,TGCAGCGTTGCGCGGGGGCAGTCTGAAGCTTTCTTT,CSVARGQSEAFF
TRBJ1-2,TRBD1,many,TRBV4-2,14,TGTGCCAGCAGCCCCTTTGGACAGGGATATGGCTACACCTTC,CASSPFGQGYGYTF
TRBJ2-5,-,-,TRBV7-2,15,TGTGCCAGCAGCTTAATTCCACGGCTACAAGAGACCCAGTACTTC,CASSLIPRLQETQYF
TRBJ2-1,-,few,TRBV12-3/TRBV12-4,12,TGTGCCACCAGGGGTGATGCCCTCGGGCAGTTCTTC,CATRGDALGQFF
TRBJ2-7,-,few,TRBV29-1,12,TGCAGCGTAGTCGGTAACTACAATGAGCAGTACTTC,CSVVGNYNEQYF